This TCR beta chain was found in a study of blood T cell repertoires in COVID-19. Per germline, CDR1 SNHLY and CDR2 FYNNEI. The trim removed 8 bases at V and 10 bases at J, leaving 9 bases unmatched. The CDR3 loop spans 14 amino acids. Using immunoSEQ multiplex PCR, the repertoire was profiled, and TCRdb retains in-frame clones only, with some absent. In the table there are approximately 300,000 clones, about nine tenths of which are singletons. The chain joins TRBV2 to TRBJ1-6; TRBD1 agrees at 9 bases. The sequence derives from a young woman who had recovered from COVID-19. Sequencing used PBMCs or T cells enriched from blood (not recorded which). DNA of the CDR3: TGTGCCAGCCGAGGGACAGGGAGTAGGTCACCCCTCCACTTT. Its translation is CASRGTGSRSPLHF.